The rows below give T cell receptor beta chains drawn from one sample of a study of T-cell memory formation after mild COVID-19. TCRdb ran MiXCR on the 5' RACE reads and lists one entry per CDR3 protein. This sample has 300,000 to 400,000 distinct CDR3 sequences, with 21% found just once. The sample was PBMCs or a T cell subset sorted from them (not recorded which). These receptors came from an adult woman who had mild COVID-19 (a few samples of this study predate the infection). Cell type and time point are not known. CDR3s include the opening cysteine and the closing phenylalanine or tryptophan. A D gene is named only where the DNA matches it firmly. For some rows the clone size is stated as once, few or many, or as a class when expanded; others skip it.

size: -
J: TRBJ1-1
V: TRBV5-5
D: TRBD1
DNA: TGTGCCAGCAGCTTGCGTACAGGGGGCCTTTTGGACACTGAAGCTTTCTTT
CDR3: CASSLRTGGLLDTEAFF

size: -
J: TRBJ1-1
V: TRBV14
D: -
DNA: TGTGCCAGCAGCCATGGACAGAACACTGAAGCTTTCTTT
CDR3: CASSHGQNTEAFF

size: -
J: TRBJ2-3
V: TRBV3-2
D: -
DNA: TGTGCCACCGTCGTGACTAGCGGTCGCACAGATACGCAGTATTTT
CDR3: CATVVTSGRTDTQYF

size: few
J: TRBJ2-3
V: TRBV24-1
D: -
DNA: TGTGCCACCAGTGATCTCGGGAATCCGAACACAGATACGCAGTATTTT
CDR3: CATSDLGNPNTDTQYF

size: -
J: TRBJ1-2
V: TRBV29-1
D: TRBD1
DNA: TGCAGCGTTGAATCACCGGGACAGAGCGCCTTC
CDR3: CSVESPGQSAF

size: -
J: TRBJ1-1
V: TRBV6-5
D: TRBD1
DNA: TGTGCCAGCAGTCGCGACAGGGGGATAAACACTGAAGCTTTCTTT
CDR3: CASSRDRGINTEAFF

size: -
J: TRBJ2-3
V: TRBV7-8
D: -
DNA: TGTGCCAGCAGCTGGTCCCTTCGCCCCCGCGGGGATACGCAGTATTTT
CDR3: CASSWSLRPRGDTQYF

size: -
J: TRBJ2-7
V: TRBV6-2/TRBV6-3
D: TRBD1
DNA: TGTGCCAGCACCACCCTCCCGGGACAGGGCTACGAGCAGTACTTC
CDR3: CASTTLPGQGYEQYF

size: few
J: TRBJ1-5
V: TRBV12-3/TRBV12-4
D: -
DNA: TGTGCCAGCAGCTCAGAATATAGCAATCAGCCCCAGCATTTT
CDR3: CASSSEYSNQPQHF

size: few
J: TRBJ2-1
V: TRBV3-1
D: -
DNA: TGTGCCAGCAGCCAGGTACGGAGACCCTACAATGAGCAGTTCTTC
CDR3: CASSQVRRPYNEQFF

size: -
J: TRBJ2-7
V: TRBV29-1
D: TRBD1
DNA: TGCAGCGTTGAAGTCTTCGACCGGACAGGGGCCTACGAGCAGTACTTC
CDR3: CSVEVFDRTGAYEQYF

size: few
J: TRBJ1-1
V: TRBV20-1
D: TRBD1
DNA: TGCAGTGCTAGAGGCGGGACAGCTGACACTGAAGCTTTCTTT
CDR3: CSARGGTADTEAFF

size: -
J: TRBJ2-4
V: TRBV4-2
D: -
DNA: TGTGCCAGCAGCGGTCAGGGGGCCAAAAACATTCAGTACTTC
CDR3: CASSGQGAKNIQYF

size: -
J: TRBJ1-2
V: TRBV12-3/TRBV12-4
D: -
DNA: TGTGCCAGCAGTTTGGGGTCAGGCGGCTATGGCTACACCTTC
CDR3: CASSLGSGGYGYTF

size: -
J: TRBJ2-2
V: TRBV7-2
D: TRBD2
DNA: TGTGCCAGCAGCTTAGGCCCTTCGGCTAGCGGGAGCGGGGACACCGGGGAGCTGTTTTTT
CDR3: CASSLGPSASGSGDTGELFF

size: once
J: TRBJ2-5
V: TRBV5-4
D: TRBD1
DNA: TGTGCCAGCAGCGGGGGGACAGGGTTGGGGCGAGAGACCCAGTACTTC
CDR3: CASSGGTGLGRETQYF

size: -
J: TRBJ1-2
V: TRBV25-1
D: -
DNA: TGTGCCAGCAGTGAGACTGGCGCCGCTGGCTACACCTTC
CDR3: CASSETGAAGYTF

size: few
J: TRBJ2-1
V: TRBV24-1
D: -
DNA: TGTGCCACCAGTCTCGGTGGGGGCAGCAACAATGAGCAGTTCTTC
CDR3: CATSLGGGSNNEQFF

size: -
J: TRBJ2-7
V: TRBV5-1
D: TRBD1
DNA: TGCGCCAGCAGCTCCTCCGGGACAGGCGAGCAGTACTTC
CDR3: CASSSSGTGEQYF

size: few
J: TRBJ2-2
V: TRBV2
D: -
DNA: TGTGCCAGCAGTTCAAGAAGAGACAGGCCGAACACCGGGGAGCTGTTTTTT
CDR3: CASSSRRDRPNTGELFF

size: few
J: TRBJ1-5
V: TRBV27
D: -
DNA: TGTGCCAGCAGGGCAGGGTCAGGCGGCAATCAGCCCCAGCATTTT
CDR3: CASRAGSGGNQPQHF

size: once
J: TRBJ2-4
V: TRBV20-1
D: TRBD2
DNA: TGCAGTGCTGAACTAGCGGGAAGGAACATTCAGTACTTC
CDR3: CSAELAGRNIQYF

size: -
J: TRBJ2-3
V: TRBV4-3
D: -
DNA: TGCGCCAGCAGCACGCGGGCCCGGGTGGCAGATACGCAGTATTTT
CDR3: CASSTRARVADTQYF

size: -
J: TRBJ2-7
V: TRBV29-1
D: -
DNA: TGCAGCGTACGGACAACGTACGAGCAGTACTTC
CDR3: CSVRTTYEQYF